This record concerns one T cell receptor (beta chain) sequence. Method: immunoSEQ multiplex PCR; TCRdb's copy keeps in-frame clones and lacks some. Among around 69,000 clones listed, roughly 84% were seen once. The entry originates in a study of OX40 agonist ivuxolimab in advanced cancers. There are 17 residues in the CDR3. The J segment lost 5 bases and the V segment lost 4 bases, leaving 14 bases of the junction unmatched. Germline CDR1 and CDR2: SGHNT and YYREEE (reference sequence). The chain couples TRBV5-4 to TRBJ2-1; 8 nucleotides line up with TRBD2. This sequence was found in an adult with an advanced solid tumor such as melanoma, head and neck, liver or kidney cancer. The input for sequencing was CD4+ or CD8+ T cells sorted from blood, taken in a trial of the OX40 agonist ivuxolimab. In DNA, the CDR3 is TGTGCCAGCAGCAACCCTGCGGCGGGAGGTCAAAACAATGAGCAGTTCTTC. Its translation is CASSNPAAGGQNNEQFF.